This entry lists 5 T cell receptor beta chains sequenced from one sample in a study of shared T cell receptors in the human thymus. Method: immunoSEQ multiplex PCR; TCRdb's copy keeps in-frame clones and lacks some. The repertoire holds approximately 730,000 clones, with roughly 85% as singletons. These records were also assigned to another study, of human thymus T cells.

The sequenced sample consisted of thymocytes. These receptor sequences come from a girl in the first two years of life with a congenital heart defect.

This clone has a single count. The genes are TRBV7-2 and TRBJ1-1; 12 nucleotides agree with TRBD1. The length of the CDR3 is 18 residues. The ends lost 3 bases at V and 3 bases at J; junction bases unmatched: 11. Germline V CDR1 and CDR2: SGHTA, FQGNSA. As DNA, the CDR3 is TGTGCCAGCAGCTTCGTCCCGGGACAGGGGGCGCGCGACACTGAAGCTTTCTTT. Translation gives CASSFVPGQGARDTEAFF.

The rearrangement uses TRBV5-4 and TRBJ2-5, with D tentatively TRBD2 (6 bases). This CDR3 comprises 13 residues. V was cut by 5 bases and J by 4 bases, with 12 bases left in between. The germline V gene encodes CDR1 SGHNT and CDR2 YYREEE (reference sequence). The CDR3 DNA reads TGTGCCAGCAGAGAAGGAGGGGTAGAGACCCAGTACTTC. It translates to CASREGGVETQYF.

The CDR3 nucleotides read TGCGCCAGCAGCCAAGCGGAAAACAGGGGAGCAAGGGGCTATTCACCCCTCCACTTT. Translation gives CASSQAENRGARGYSPLHF. The rearrangement links TRBV4-3 to TRBJ1-6; TRBD1 aligns across 7 bases. V gave up 1 base and J gave up 8 bases; unmatched junction bases: 17. Per germline, CDR1 LGHNA and CDR2 YSLEER. The CDR3 is made up of 19 amino acids.

The V gene is TRBV5-6, the J gene TRBJ2-3; possibly TRBD1 for D (6 bases). The CDR3 has 12 residues. Trimming removed 4 bases at V and 8 bases at J, with 11 bases between. Germline V gene lookup returns CDR1 SGHDT and CDR2 YYEEEE. The DNA for the CDR3 is TGTGCCAGCAGCCAGAACAGGGTTACGCAGTATTTT. This codes for CASSQNRVTQYF.

The gene calls are TRBV6-5 and TRBJ1-2, with a weak D call TRBD1 (5 bases). Germline lookup yields CDR1 MNHEY and CDR2 SVGAGI. The length of the CDR3 is 15 residues. V lost 0 bases to trimming and J lost 2 bases, with 10 bases between them. The CDR3 loop is CASSYSPTANYGYTF. CDR3 bases: TGTGCCAGCAGTTACTCACCGACAGCAAACTATGGCTACACCTTC.